Given below is one T cell receptor (beta chain) in context. The antigen remains undetermined. The V gene's germline CDR1 is DFQATT and CDR2 SNEGSKA (reference sequence). The CDR3 extends over 17 amino acids. CD45RO-CCR7+CD27+CD95- marked naive CD8+ T cells. The data were taken from a study of CXCR3-negative and CXCR3-positive naive CD8 T cells. Study-wide points: CXCR3-positive naive cells had TRB CDR3s that were more hydrophobic than CXCR3-negative naive cells had.

TRB cDNA was prepared as libraries by UMI-labeled 5' RACE. TCRdb re-called the 5' RACE reads, yielding one record per CDR3 amino acid sequence without DNA. This listing includes fewer than 50,000 distinct CDR3 sequences. V and J are TRBV20-1 and TRBJ2-2. The specimen was naive CXCR3- CD8+ T cells from blood. Subset indicated: CD45RO-CCR7+CD27+CD95- naive CD8+ T cells lacking CXCR3 (TNR3-). The sequence was obtained from a human donor in good health. Some clones in this sample may be carry-over from other donors' samples. The CDR3 sequence: CSASDIAVYPATGELFF.